A selection of T cell receptor beta chains follows, all from one sample in a study of blood T cell repertoires in COVID-19. TCRdb keeps only in-frame clones here, not all; method: immunoSEQ multiplex PCR. Of about 180,000 clones in the sample, roughly 89% were seen once. The sequencing sample was made of PBMCs or T cells enriched from blood (not recorded which). These TCRs come from a woman aged 40-49 years with acute COVID-19. Both conserved end residues are part of each CDR3. The order of the fields is V gene, J gene, CDR3 protein.

V: TRBV6-5; J: TRBJ2-1; CDR3: CASRGDYNSYNEQFF
V: TRBV10-1; J: TRBJ2-3; CDR3: CASSEMAGATDTQYF
V: TRBV30; J: TRBJ1-6; CDR3: CAWSAPLGTGSSPLHF
V: TRBV21-1; J: TRBJ2-5; CDR3: CASSSRIRSAFWSCRETQYF
V: TRBV6-6; J: TRBJ2-6; CDR3: CASSSLRAGQATSGANVLTF
V: TRBV18; J: TRBJ2-7; CDR3: CASYTHEQYF
V: TRBV11-1; J: TRBJ1-1; CDR3: CASSLRGNTEAFF
V: TRBV4-1; J: TRBJ1-2; CDR3: CASSQVSGSGYGYTF
V: TRBV19; J: TRBJ2-5; CDR3: CASSPPTRGTQYF
V: TRBV7-2; J: TRBJ2-1; CDR3: CASSLAGGPYNEQFF
V: TRBV7-9; J: TRBJ2-7; CDR3: CASSRRDLTYEQYF
V: TRBV19; J: TRBJ2-7; CDR3: CASSIKGGGPSYEQYF
V: TRBV6-2/TRBV6-3; J: TRBJ1-2; CDR3: CASSRGTGGGYTF
V: TRBV4-1; J: TRBJ1-5; CDR3: CASSREGALNSNQPQHF
V: TRBV30; J: TRBJ2-2; CDR3: CAWSITSGGYANTGELFF
V: TRBV11-2; J: TRBJ2-5; CDR3: CASSYRQGAQTQYF
V: TRBV13; J: TRBJ2-3; CDR3: CASSRGQFTDTQYF
V: TRBV5-1; J: TRBJ2-5; CDR3: CASLALGTSGETQYF
V: TRBV18; J: TRBJ2-3; CDR3: CASSPSRSGRGTDTQYF
V: TRBV18; J: TRBJ2-3; CDR3: CASGRVGDTQYF
V: TRBV7-9; J: TRBJ1-2; CDR3: CASTKGHYTGTKESYGYTF
V: TRBV5-8; J: TRBJ1-3; CDR3: CASSLGQLVNSGNTIYF
V: TRBV9; J: TRBJ2-1; CDR3: CASSVGELRGEQFF
V: TRBV5-4; J: TRBJ2-7; CDR3: CASSFGAGEQYF
V: TRBV5-6; J: TRBJ2-7; CDR3: CASSLMTGVHEQYF
V: TRBV5-1; J: TRBJ2-3; CDR3: CASSSTSGRWTDTQYF
V: TRBV7-2; J: TRBJ2-7; CDR3: CASSVGPTVSYEQYF
V: TRBV2; J: TRBJ2-7; CDR3: CASCSGRLVYEQYF
V: TRBV18; J: TRBJ1-2; CDR3: CASSPDSRPSYTF
V: TRBV18; J: TRBJ1-5; CDR3: CASSESRGDNQPQHF
V: TRBV7-3; J: TRBJ2-1; CDR3: CASSMGLARNEQFF
V: TRBV5-5; J: TRBJ1-5; CDR3: CASSRMGAGPQHF
V: TRBV4-3; J: TRBJ2-3; CDR3: CASSQETAGYTDTQYF